The 8 T cell receptor beta chains given below trace back to one sample, sequenced in a study of T-cell memory formation after mild COVID-19. A single record per CDR3 protein comes from TCRdb applying MiXCR to the 5' RACE reads. The profile shows about 430,000 distinct CDR3 sequences, 24% of them singletons. Sample: PBMCs or a T cell subset sorted from them (not recorded which). The origin of the receptors is an adult woman who had mild COVID-19 (a few samples of this study predate the infection). Cell type and time point are not known.

This clonotype was seen more than once but under ten times. This chain connects TRBV7-2 to TRBJ2-3, with a possible D match to TRBD2 (6 bases). CDR3 size: 14 residues. The germline V gene encodes CDR1 SGHTA and CDR2 FQGNSA. V lost 1 base, J lost 4 bases, and 9 bases lay in between. DNA of the CDR3: TGTGCCAGCAGCTTAGTGACGGGGGCAGATACGCAGTATTTT. This sequence encodes CASSLVTGADTQYF.

The table lists this clonotype with a few counts. This chain joins TRBV7-9 and TRBJ2-3, with D perhaps TRBD1 or TRBD2 (5 bases each). V was clipped by 5 bases and J by 6 bases, with 12 bases between them. The germline V gene has CDR1 SEHNR and CDR2 FQNEAQ (reference sequence). There are 13 residues in the CDR3. CDR3 DNA sequence: TGTGCCAGCAGCCTCACTTGGGGGGATACGCAGTATTTT. Translating it yields CASSLTWGDTQYF.

This CDR3 is CASSQKAGVTYNEQFF. The CDR3 nucleotides read TGTGCCAGCAGCCAAAAAGCAGGGGTAACCTACAATGAGCAGTTCTTC. The rearrangement links TRBV14 to TRBJ2-1; D might be TRBD1 (6 bases). V gave up 2 bases and J gave up 2 bases, with 13 bases separating them. The CDR3 has 16 amino acids. The germline CDR1 and CDR2 sequences are SGHDN and FVKESK.

Only a few counts were recorded for this clonotype. The CDR3 region is CASSSTSGRKDTQYF. Written as DNA, the CDR3 is TGTGCCAGCAGCTCGACTAGCGGGAGGAAGGATACGCAGTATTTT. The chain recombines TRBV7-9 with TRBJ2-3; 13 nucleotides agree with TRBD2. The junction had 4 bases not matched to a gene; V was cut back by 4 bases and J by 6 bases. Germline V gives CDR1 SEHNR, CDR2 FQNEAQ (reference sequence). This CDR3 region has 15 residues.

As regards this clonotype: A junction boundary mismatches the germline segment, possibly from a read error. The chain carries TRBV7-7 and TRBJ2-1; TRBD2 matches at 8 bases. Germline V gene lookup returns CDR1 SSHAT and CDR2 FNYEAQ (reference sequence). The CDR3 spans 14 residues. The CDR3 is CASSHRSGSNEQFF. CDR3 nucleotide sequence: TGTGCTAGCAGTCATCGCAGCGGGAGTAATGAGCAGTTCTTC. Based on the CDR3 plus reference TRBV7-7 and TRBJ2-1, the full variable domain is GAGVSQSPRYKVTKRGQDVTLRCDPISSHATLYWYQQALGQGPEFLTYFNYEAQPDKSGLPSDRFSAERPEGSISTLTIQRTEQRDSAMYRCASSHRSGSNEQFFGPGTRLTVL.

This chain connects TRBV29-1 to TRBJ1-2; 7 positions agree with TRBD1. The V and J ends lost 6 bases and 2 bases, in that order; junction bases with no gene match: 6. CDR3 length equals 13 residues. Germline CDR1 is SQVTM and CDR2 is ANQGSEA. The CDR3 sequence is CSVRQGGNYGYTF. The CDR3 nucleotides are TGCAGCGTCCGACAGGGTGGAAACTATGGCTACACCTTC.

This clonotype was detected ten times or more. The chain recombines TRBV5-1 with TRBJ1-1; no clear D. Germline loops: CDR1 SGHRS, CDR2 YFSETQ. The V end was cut by 0 bases, the J end by 4 bases, with 7 bases between. The CDR3 is 13 amino acids. This CDR3 is CASSLAAGTEAFF. The CDR3 coding sequence is TGCGCCAGCAGCTTGGCCGCGGGCACTGAAGCTTTCTTT.

The chain links TRBV7-2 to TRBJ2-7; 7 nucleotides line up with TRBD1. The CDR3 is 12 residues long. V shed 0 bases, J shed 11 bases, and the junction held 4 bases outside the gene matches. The germline V gene encodes CDR1 SGHTA and CDR2 FQGNSA. The CDR3 protein is CASSLAGTAEYF. CDR3 in DNA: TGTGCCAGCAGCTTAGCGGGGACAGCTGAGTACTTC.